This TCR beta chain was found in a study of OX40 agonist ivuxolimab in advanced cancers. Across the study: Treatment of patients was with ivuxolimab, an agonistic anti-OX40 (CD134) antibody.

Worth noting for this clone: As yet, its antigen is unknown.

The germline V and J ends were trimmed by 3 bases and 5 bases, with 11 bases remaining between them. There are 14 residues in the CDR3. Per germline, CDR1 MDHEN and CDR2 SYDVKM. Any history of autoimmune disease or systemic immunosuppression disqualified patients. Blood sampling took place at baseline, cycle 4 day 1, and cycle 7 day 1. Generated by immunoSEQ multiplex PCR, the TCRdb table keeps only in-frame clones and is missing some. The sample gives fewer than 65,000 clones, around 90% of which show up once; approximately 1.8% is in the top ten. Points from the study as a whole: Several nonresponders also turned out to have low normalized T-cell clonal expansion.

This rearrangement joins TRBV28 to TRBJ1-5, with unresolved D. The sample was CD4+ or CD8+ T cells sorted from blood, taken in a trial of the OX40 agonist ivuxolimab. The receptor's source is an adult with an advanced solid tumor such as melanoma, head and neck, liver or kidney cancer. The CDR3 protein is CASSLIKSDQPQHF. CDR3 bases: TGTGCCAGCAGTTTGATAAAGTCCGATCAGCCCCAGCATTTT.